The table lists the clone carrying this T cell receptor beta chain with a few counts. This sample stems from a study of human T cells and chemical hapten exposure. About the research overall: TCR yields differed between samples (mainly from small differences in pooled library volume).

The germline V gene encodes CDR1 MNHNS and CDR2 SASEGT. This CDR3 has 17 residues. With 2 bases clipped from V and 5 bases from J, the junction kept 14 bases outside the gene matches. TCRdb passed the RACE reads through MiXCR, listing each CDR3 protein once. The sample has 350,000 or so distinct CDR3 sequences; around 7% are singletons. This sample's time point: patch test 1, 2 weeks after DPC sensitization. The treatment was: therapeutic diphenylcyclopropenone sensitization with weekly scalp DPC. Extraction yielded total RNA from whole blood (unfractionated). The chain employs TRBV6-1 and TRBJ1-1; 7 nucleotides line up with TRBD1. Sequencing used whole blood, obtained in connection with sensitization to the hapten diphenylcyclopropenone (DPC). The source of this sequence is a woman between 18 and 29 years old with alopecia areata. Some clones in this sample may be carry-over from other donors' samples. The CDR3 DNA reads as TGTGCCAGCAGTGAAACTTGGCCAGGGGGAAGGTTTACTGAAGCTTTCTTT. It yields the protein CASSETWPGGRFTEAFF.